Shown below are 25 T cell receptor beta chains from a single sample sequenced in a study of Ad26.COV2.S vaccination and SARS-CoV-2 variants. As to treatment: roughly 18 received Ad26.COV2.S at low or high dose, single or two shots; about five received placebo; per-sample allocation not given. Collection of samples fell on day 63 after the first vaccine or placebo injection. The protocol was immunoSEQ multiplex PCR, while the TCRdb copy is restricted to in-frame clones and leaves out a portion. The sample has some 250,000 clones; roughly 88% are singletons. The sequencing used peripheral blood, collected in a trial of Ad26.COV2.S vaccine versus placebo. The source of these receptors is a person aged 18-60 years who received the Ad26.COV2.S COVID-19 vaccine or a placebo.

The chain couples TRBV6-2 or TRBV6-3 to TRBJ2-5, with 7 bases fitting TRBD2. Germline lookup yields CDR1 MNHEY and CDR2 SVGEGT. This CDR3 contains 14 residues. The junction had 4 bases not matched to a gene; V was cut back by 5 bases and J by 1 base. Here the CDR3 DNA reads TGTGCCAGCAGTCTAGCGGTCCCCCAAGAGACCCAGTACTTC. Amino acids: CASSLAVPQETQYF.

V gene TRBV7-8 combines with J gene TRBJ1-5; D ambiguous. Looked up from germline, CDR1 is SGHVS and CDR2 is FQNEAQ. This CDR3 contains 15 residues. V lost 2 bases, J lost 1 base, and 9 bases lay in between. CDR3 nucleotides: TGTGCCAGCAGCTTAACCATTGCAAGCAATCAGCCCCAGCATTTT. It specifies CASSLTIASNQPQHF.

In its sample, this clone was seen a few times. The genes are TRBV28 and TRBJ2-7; unclear D gene. In germline, CDR1 is MDHEN, CDR2 SYDVKM. This CDR3 spans 16 amino acids. Trimming removed 2 bases at V and 1 base at J, with 15 bases between. CDR3 sequence: CASSLTVPLGSYEQYF. As DNA, the CDR3 is TGTGCCAGCAGTTTAACGGTCCCCTTAGGATCCTACGAGCAGTACTTC.

The chain uses TRBV7-2 and TRBJ2-7; the match to TRBD1 covers 9 bases. Germline CDR1 is SGHTA and CDR2 is FQGNSA. The CDR3 consists of 14 residues. V shed 4 bases, J shed 9 bases, and the junction held 10 bases outside the gene matches. The CDR3 sequence: CASSSRDRAGLQYF. The CDR3 DNA follows: TGTGCCAGCAGCTCCCGGGACAGGGCTGGGTTGCAGTACTTC.

The CDR3 is CASSLSRGQGDYGYTF. The CDR3 DNA reads TGTGCCAGCAGCCTCAGCCGCGGACAGGGGGACTATGGCTACACCTTC. The chain combines TRBV12-1 with TRBJ1-2; TRBD1 reflects the table's D call only, with no check against the DNA. TRBV12-1 is an annotated pseudogene. The CDR3 is 16 residues long.

The V gene is TRBV19, the J gene TRBJ2-1; D possibly corresponds to TRBD1 (6 bases). Germline V lookup: CDR1 LNHDA, CDR2 SQIVND (reference sequence). V lost 7 bases and J 6 bases, leaving 19 bases between the germline ends. There are 15 residues in the CDR3. The DNA of the CDR3 is TGTGCCAGTACTTCGACCCCAGGGGCGGGCAATGAGCAGTTCTTC. This sequence encodes CASTSTPGAGNEQFF.

For this clone: An end of the junction does not agree with germline; a read error may underlie this. The gene calls are TRBV5-8 and TRBJ2-3, with D perhaps assigned TRBD1 or TRBD2 (5 bases each). Germline CDR1 reads SGHTS; CDR2 reads YDEGEE. There are 9 residues in the CDR3. CDR3 sequence: CASSGTHQF. The CDR3 DNA reads as TGTGCCAGCAGCGGGACCCACCAATTT. Looking up the rest from reference TRBV5-8 and TRBJ2-3 gives the full variable domain: EAGVTQSPTHLIKTRGQQATLRCSPISGHTSVYWYQQALGLGLQFLLWYDEGEERNRGNFPPRFSGRQFPNYSSELNVNALELEDSALYLCASSGTHQFGPGTRLTVL.

This chain uses TRBV7-2 with TRBJ1-5; weak D call: TRBD1 (6 bases). The V gene's germline CDR1 is SGHTA and CDR2 FQGNSA. The CDR3 runs 15 residues. V gave up 8 bases and J gave up 6 bases, with 20 bases separating them. Written as DNA, the CDR3 is TGTGCCAGCTCCTGGGGGGGGCTAGCGAGTCAGCCCCAGCATTTT. It encodes CASSWGGLASQPQHF. Using reference TRBV7-2 and TRBJ1-5 for the parts outside the CDR3, the full variable domain is GAGVSQSPSNKVTEKGKDVELRCDPISGHTALYWYRQSLGQGLEFLIYFQGNSAPDKSGLPSDRFSAERTGGSVSTLTIQRTQQEDSAVYLCASSWGGLASQPQHFGDGTRLSIL.

The gene calls are TRBV18 and TRBJ2-5; D is unclear. Germline CDR1 reads KGHSH; CDR2 reads LQKENI. V shed 3 bases and J shed 1 base, with 3 bases lying between them. The CDR3 is 12 amino acids. DNA of the CDR3: TGTGCCAGCTCACCGGTCCAAGAGACCCAGTACTTC. As protein: CASSPVQETQYF.

The chain links TRBV19 to TRBJ1-4, with a tentative D call TRBD1 (5 bases). Looked up from germline, CDR1 is LNHDA and CDR2 is SQIVND (reference sequence). V dropped 6 bases and J dropped 4 bases, with 12 bases sitting between them. There are 14 residues in the CDR3. The CDR3 coding sequence is TGTGCCAGTAGGGGCCTGGACAATAATGAAAAACTGTTTTTT. Its translation: CASRGLDNNEKLFF.

The J gene is TRBJ2-5, the V gene TRBV2; tentatively, D is TRBD2 (5 bases). The V end lost 4 bases, the J end lost 5 bases, and 14 bases lay between the germline ends. Germline CDR1 is SNHLY and CDR2 is FYNNEI. The CDR3 has 14 residues. CDR3 loop: CASSGEREYETQYF. As DNA, the CDR3 is TGTGCCAGCAGTGGGGAGAGGGAGTATGAGACCCAGTACTTC.

The chain joins TRBV7-2 to TRBJ2-7, with D unclear. Germline CDR1 reads SGHTA; CDR2 reads FQGNSA. The V and J ends lost 1 base and 0 bases respectively, with 10 bases between them. The CDR3 runs 15 residues. The CDR3 spells CASSLEGLSSYEQYF. The DNA for the CDR3 is TGTGCCAGCAGCTTAGAAGGGTTGAGCTCCTACGAGCAGTACTTC.

The genes are TRBV30 and TRBJ1-1; D remains ambiguous. Germline lookup yields CDR1 GTSNPN and CDR2 SVGIG (reference sequence). This CDR3 contains 14 residues. V lost 0 bases, J lost 1 base, and 9 bases lay in between. This CDR3 reads CAWSVRARNTEAFF. CDR3 DNA sequence: TGTGCCTGGAGTGTAAGGGCTAGGAACACTGAAGCTTTCTTT.

V usage is TRBV9 and J usage is TRBJ2-3; 8 bases agree with TRBD2. The germline V gene has CDR1 SGDLS and CDR2 YYNGEE. The CDR3 loop spans 16 amino acids. The junction had 4 bases not matched to a gene; V was cut back by 0 bases and J by 1 base. The CDR3 DNA is TGTGCCAGCAGCGTAGCTGGTAGCGGGGGCACAGATACGCAGTATTTT. It translates to CASSVAGSGGTDTQYF. The full variable domain, rest sourced from reference TRBV9 and TRBJ2-3, is DSGVTQTPKHLITATGQRVTLRCSPRSGDLSVYWYQQSLDQGLQFLIQYYNGEERAKGNILERFSAQQFPDLHSELNLSSLELGDSALYFCASSVAGSGGTDTQYFGPGTRLTVL.

The rearrangement links TRBV10-3 to TRBJ2-2; 8 bases line up with TRBD1. The CDR3 has 15 amino acids. The germline V gene has CDR1 ENHRY and CDR2 SYGVKD. Unmatched junction bases numbered 6, after V lost 4 bases and J lost 5 bases. DNA of the CDR3: TGTGCCATCAGTGGTGGACAGGGAGGTACCGGGGAGCTGTTTTTT. It is translated as CAISGGQGGTGELFF.

The rearrangement uses TRBV6-2 or TRBV6-3 and TRBJ2-7; 8 nucleotides match TRBD1. The CDR3 loop spans 16 amino acids. With V trimmed by 0 bases and J by 0 bases, 4 bases remained unmatched. Germline CDR1 MNHEY, CDR2 SVGEGT. The CDR3 sequence: CASSYSATGVSYEQYF. Written as DNA, the CDR3 is TGTGCCAGCAGTTACTCTGCGACAGGGGTCTCCTACGAGCAGTACTTC.

This clone was counted once. The genes are TRBV7-2 and TRBJ2-7, with 7 bases fitting TRBD1. Per germline, CDR1 SGHTA and CDR2 FQGNSA. Losses at the gene ends were 5 bases for V and 4 bases for J; bases not matched to a gene: 5. CDR3 length: 13 amino acids. CDR3 sequence: CASSLQDRYEQYF. CDR3 nucleotides: TGTGCCAGCAGCCTCCAGGACAGGTACGAGCAGTACTTC.

The rearrangement joins TRBV28 to TRBJ2-5; 11 nucleotides agree with TRBD2. Per germline, CDR1 MDHEN and CDR2 SYDVKM. After removal of 3 bases from V and 4 bases from J, the junction contained 1 base not matched to a gene. The CDR3 has 14 residues. The CDR3, as DNA: TGTGCCAGCAGTTTCCTAGCGGGAGGAGAGACCCAGTACTTC. Translation gives CASSFLAGGETQYF. Drawing the rest from reference TRBV28 and TRBJ2-5, the complete variable domain is DVKVTQSSRYLVKRTGEKVFLECVQDMDHENMFWYRQDPGLGLRLIYFSYDVKMKEKGDIPEGYSVSREKKERFSLILESASTNQTSMYLCASSFLAGGETQYFGPGTRLLVL.

CDR3 loop: CASSFRDRGGNQPQHF. In nucleotides, the CDR3 is TGTGCCAGCAGCTTCCGGGACAGGGGAGGCAATCAGCCCCAGCATTTT. The gene calls are TRBV5-5 and TRBJ1-5, with 10 nucleotides matching TRBD1. The CDR3 is 16 residues long. Germline V gene sequence: CDR1 SGHKS, CDR2 YYEKEE (reference sequence). V was pared by 2 bases and J by 2 bases, with 4 bases of the junction left unmatched.

The genes are TRBV28 and TRBJ1-2; tentative D call: TRBD1 (5 bases). This CDR3 has 13 residues. Trimming left V 6 bases short and J 8 bases short, with 16 bases between. Germline V gene lookup returns CDR1 MDHEN and CDR2 SYDVKM. The chain's CDR3 is CASSWGRGGGYTF. The CDR3 nucleotides are TGTGCCAGCAGCTGGGGGAGGGGAGGCGGCTACACCTTC.

The CDR3 spells CASSGRGPGGTEAFF. The CDR3 region has the DNA TGTGCCAGCAGCGGCAGAGGGCCGGGTGGGACTGAAGCTTTCTTT. The J gene is TRBJ1-1, the V gene TRBV5-4; D is unresolved. V lost 4 bases, J lost 5 bases, and 18 bases lay in between. This CDR3 spans 15 amino acids. The germline V gene has CDR1 SGHNT and CDR2 YYREEE (reference sequence).

J is TRBJ1-2 and V is TRBV5-1, with 8 bases lining up with TRBD1. CDR3 length equals 14 residues. V dropped 3 bases and J dropped 8; count of bases not matched to a gene: 9. Germline values: CDR1 SGHRS, CDR2 YFSETQ. DNA of the CDR3: TGCGCCAGCAGCTCCCAATTTGGACAGGGAGGCTACACCTTC. It yields the protein CASSSQFGQGGYTF.

This clone was picked up one time. This chain joins TRBV19 and TRBJ1-5; no clear D. In germline, CDR1 is LNHDA, CDR2 SQIVND (reference sequence). V lost 3 bases, J lost 7 bases, and 13 bases lay in between. This CDR3 is 14 amino acids long. The CDR3, as DNA: TGTGCCAGTAGTATGGCGGCGACGAAGCAGCCCCAGCATTTT. Its translation is CASSMAATKQPQHF.

V is TRBV13 and J is TRBJ2-3; D is unresolved. Trimming left V 5 bases short and J 2 bases short, with 8 bases between. Germline-derived CDR1 and CDR2 are PRHDT and FYEKMQ (reference sequence). This CDR3 comprises 13 residues. CDR3 DNA sequence: TGTGCCAGCAGCCTCCAGTACACAGATACGCAGTATTTT. This sequence encodes CASSLQYTDTQYF. Drawing the rest from reference TRBV13 and TRBJ2-3, the complete variable domain is AAGVIQSPRHLIKEKRETATLKCYPIPRHDTVYWYQQGPGQDPQFLISFYEKMQSDKGSIPDRFSAQQFSDYHSELNMSSLELGDSALYFCASSLQYTDTQYFGPGTRLTVL.

This clone was detected only a few times. The V gene is TRBV2, the J gene TRBJ2-5, with TRBD2 matching 7 bases. The CDR3 runs to 15 residues. The V and J ends lost 0 bases and 2 bases, in that order; junction bases with no gene match: 3. Germline assignment: CDR1 SNHLY and CDR2 FYNNEI. CDR3 amino acids: CASSEALAVQETQYF. The CDR3, as DNA: TGTGCCAGCAGTGAAGCCCTAGCGGTTCAAGAGACCCAGTACTTC.